The 9 T cell receptor beta chains in this list originate from one sample, sequenced in a study of CD4 T cells in relation to SARS-CoV-2 and coronaviruses. The protocol was immunoSEQ multiplex PCR, while the TCRdb copy is restricted to in-frame clones and leaves out a portion. Of 24,000 or so clones in the sample, approximately 80% were seen once. Their specific antigens are unknown. The unexposed donors gave CD4+ T cells in about 2010-2019, prior to COVID-19. After around nine days of culture, CD4+ T cells were isolated. The sample was CD4+ T cells from PBMCs, cultured in vitro. The receptors come from a human donor in good health.

The DNA for the CDR3 is TGTGCCACCAGCACTCCGGAGGCCAAGTCCAACAATGAGCAGTTCTTC. It codes for CATSTPEAKSNNEQFF. The rearrangement uses TRBV24-1 and TRBJ2-1; TRBD2 is a possible D gene (5 bases). Germline CDR1 reads KGHDR; CDR2 reads SFDVKD. The V end lost 7 bases, the J end lost 5 bases, and 20 bases lay between the germline ends. The CDR3 spans 16 residues.

The gene calls are TRBV3-1 (or the pseudogene TRBV3-2) and TRBJ2-4; D is perhaps TRBD1 (6 bases). CDR1 and CDR2 from the germline V gene are LGHDT and YNNKEL (reference sequence). Trimming took 7 bases from V and 0 from J, leaving 16 bases between them. This CDR3 comprises 16 residues. CDR3 nucleotide sequence: TGTGCCAGCACACCTGGGGGCGGAATAGCCAAAAACATTCAGTACTTC. Its translation: CASTPGGGIAKNIQYF.

The rearrangement uses TRBV10-1 and TRBJ2-2, with a weak D call TRBD1 (5 bases). CDR1 is WNHNN, CDR2 SYGVQD, per germline (reference sequence). This CDR3 comprises 13 residues. V lost 6 bases to trimming and J lost 6 bases, with 11 bases between them. CDR3 DNA: TGCGCCAGCAGCAGGGTACAGTCCGGGGAGCTGTTTTTT. It translates to CASSRVQSGELFF.

The V call is TRBV10-3, the J call TRBJ2-1; 8 bases line up with TRBD2. From germline, CDR1 is ENHRY and CDR2 SYGVKD. V lost 7 bases to trimming and J lost 5 bases; unmatched junction nucleotides: 7. The CDR3 is 14 residues long. This CDR3 reads CAIKAAGEDNEQFF. Written as DNA, the CDR3 is TGTGCCATCAAGGCAGCGGGAGAAGACAATGAGCAGTTCTTC.

This sequence joins TRBV2 and TRBJ2-7; 7 bases line up with TRBD1. The length of the CDR3 is 15 residues. V dropped 6 bases and J dropped 2; count of bases not matched to a gene: 10. CDR1 and CDR2 (germline): SNHLY, FYNNEI. CDR3 in DNA: TGTGCCAGCAGCTTTCAGTCAGGGGGTCCCTACGAGCAGTACTTC. It encodes CASSFQSGGPYEQYF.

The chain employs TRBV4-1 and TRBJ2-5; 12 nucleotides match TRBD2. The CDR3 covers 17 residues. Germline V gene sequence: CDR1 MGHRA, CDR2 YSYEKL. J lost 3 bases, V lost 3 bases, and 8 bases had no gene match. The CDR3 DNA sequence: TGCGCCAGCAGCCAGATCGGACTAGCGGGAATTAAAGAGACCCAGTACTTC. This gives the protein CASSQIGLAGIKETQYF.

The chain is built from TRBV20-1 and TRBJ2-3, with D perhaps TRBD1 (7 bases). The CDR3 covers 14 residues. V lost 3 bases and J 4 bases, leaving 14 bases between the germline ends. Germline lookup yields CDR1 DFQATT and CDR2 SNEGSKA (reference sequence). Here the CDR3 DNA reads TGCAGTGCTAGTCGCGCGGGACAGCCAGATACGCAGTATTTT. Translated: CSASRAGQPDTQYF.

CDR3 DNA: TGTGCCACCAGTGATCCCTTCGGACTAGCGGGAGACGCCACCGGGGAGCTGTTTTTT. It encodes CATSDPFGLAGDATGELFF. The V call is TRBV24-1, the J call TRBJ2-2; TRBD2 matches at 13 bases. The germline gives CDR1 KGHDR, CDR2 SFDVKD. The CDR3 has 19 residues. J was trimmed by 4 bases and V by 3 bases; bases with no gene match: 10.

This rearrangement joins TRBV5-4 to TRBJ1-5; D not resolved. Trimming stripped 4 bases from V and 0 bases from J, with 11 bases between. Looked up from germline, CDR1 is SGHNT and CDR2 is YYREEE (reference sequence). The CDR3 sequence is 15 residues long. The CDR3 here is CASSRGPDSNQPQHF. CDR3 sequence (DNA): TGTGCCAGCAGCCGCGGTCCGGATAGCAATCAGCCCCAGCATTTT.